Below, 20 T cell receptor beta chains from the same sample are listed, as sequenced in a study of regulatory T cells in long-lasting Graves disease. With iRepertoire HTBI primers and Arm-PCR of CDR3 regions, TCR beta libraries were built. TCRdb re-derived calls from the multiplex PCR reads in MiXCR, one entry per CDR3 protein. The sample holds 200,000 to 250,000 distinct CDR3 sequences, 20% to 25% seen once. Time point specified: newly diagnosed GD, antithyroid drugs for less than 3 months. Extracted PBMC RNA gave rise to the TCR library. Here the sequenced sample was peripheral blood mononuclear cells (PBMCs), taken at new diagnosis, from a patient treated with antithyroid drugs. The receptors derive from a female donor with Graves disease.

To note about this clonotype: A read error may be the cause here, since a much bigger clone is one base away. CDR3 sequence reads: CSVQEAGGYTF. CDR3 coding DNA: TGCAGCGTTCAGGAGGCGGGTGGCTACACCTTC. The V and J genes are TRBV29-1 and TRBJ1-2, with D unclear. Looked up from germline, CDR1 is SQVTM and CDR2 is ANQGSEA. This CDR3 region has 11 residues. Trimming removed 5 bases at V and 7 bases at J, with 11 bases between.

This rearrangement joins TRBV7-6 to TRBJ1-1, with 7 bases matching TRBD1. Germline V gives CDR1 SGHVS, CDR2 FNYEAQ. This CDR3 region has 16 residues. Unmatched junction bases numbered 10, after V lost 4 bases and J lost 2 bases. CDR3 sequence (DNA): TGTGCCAGCAGCTACAGGGACAGAAGGTTTAACACTGAAGCTTTCTTT. Protein sequence: CASSYRDRRFNTEAFF.

This clonotype showed up many times. The CDR3 DNA reads as TGCAGCGTTACCCTATGGGAGACCCAGTACTTC. Translating it yields CSVTLWETQYF. The rearrangement uses TRBV29-1 and TRBJ2-5; D is undetermined. Trimming removed 5 bases at V and 5 bases at J, with 9 bases between. The germline V gene encodes CDR1 SQVTM and CDR2 ANQGSEA. The CDR3 has 11 residues.

The table lists this clonotype with many counts. The rearrangement uses TRBV20-1 and TRBJ2-2; D may be TRBD1 (5 bases). The V end lost 1 base, the J end lost 8 bases, and 8 bases lay between the germline ends. Germline V gene sequence: CDR1 DFQATT, CDR2 SNEGSKA (reference sequence). The CDR3 has 12 residues. CDR3: CSARGRVGELFF. Written as DNA, the CDR3 is TGCAGTGCTAGAGGCAGGGTAGGGGAGCTGTTTTTT.

This clonotype has a handful of counts. The chain combines TRBV12-3 or TRBV12-4 with TRBJ1-4; 8 bases map to TRBD1. The length of the CDR3 is 15 residues. V shed 4 bases and J 3 bases; nucleotides not matched to a gene: 4. DNA of the CDR3: TGTGCCAGCAGTTCCGGACAGGGTTCTAATGAAAAACTGTTTTTT. Amino acids: CASSSGQGSNEKLFF.

This clonotype has at least ten counts. The rearrangement links TRBV7-2 to TRBJ2-7; D gene unclear. V lost 0 bases, J lost 4 bases, and 13 bases lay in between. CDR3 length: 15 amino acids. Germline assignment: CDR1 SGHTA and CDR2 FQGNSA. CDR3 in DNA: TGTGCCAGCAGCTTAGCGTCACCGGCCCTTTACGAGCAGTACTTC. This codes for CASSLASPALYEQYF.

Points on this clonotype: It differs at one base from a far larger clone, so likely a read error. The CDR3 here is CTSSSAVRTGGKTQYF. DNA of the CDR3: TGTACCAGCAGTTCAGCCGTCCGAACCGGCGGGAAGACCCAGTACTTC. V and J are TRBV6-2 or TRBV6-3 and TRBJ2-5; possibly TRBD2 for D (6 bases). The germline V gene encodes CDR1 MNHEY and CDR2 SVGEGT. This CDR3 spans 16 amino acids.

The chain employs TRBV7-9 and TRBJ2-3; a weak D match, TRBD2 (5 bases). V gave up 5 bases and J gave up 4 bases, with 22 bases separating them. This CDR3 comprises 17 residues. Germline CDR1 and CDR2: SEHNR and FQNEAQ (reference sequence). The CDR3 reads CASSTSGSHTDADTQYF. CDR3 nucleotide sequence: TGTGCCAGCAGCACTTCGGGATCTCACACGGACGCAGATACGCAGTATTTT.

This clonotype was seen repeatedly, ten times or more. CDR3 amino acids: CASSPRFAGGETQYF. CDR3 bases: TGTGCCAGCTCACCACGGTTTGCAGGGGGAGAGACCCAGTACTTC. This sequence joins TRBV18 and TRBJ2-5; TRBD1 agrees at 7 bases. V shed 1 base, J shed 4 bases, and the junction held 6 bases outside the gene matches. This CDR3 comprises 15 residues. Germline values: CDR1 KGHSH, CDR2 LQKENI.

On this clonotype: A single base separates this from a much larger clone, so it may be a read error. V is TRBV20-1 and J is TRBJ1-2, with D perhaps matching TRBD1 (6 bases). CDR1 is DFQATT and CDR2 is SNEGSKA in the germline V gene (reference sequence). The CDR3 is 14 residues long. V was clipped by 6 bases and J by 7 bases, with 21 bases between them. The CDR3 here is CSAVTRGRGTGYTF. As DNA, the CDR3 is TGCAGTGCGGTAACCCGGGGCAGGGGAACTGGCTACACCTTC.

The rearrangement uses TRBV19 and TRBJ1-4, with D hard to call. V was trimmed by 2 bases and J by 7 bases, leaving 11 bases between them. This CDR3 comprises 14 residues. Germline loops: CDR1 LNHDA, CDR2 SQIVND (reference sequence). CDR3 in amino acids: CASSIPLKGEKLFF. The DNA for the CDR3 is TGTGCCAGTAGTATACCGTTAAAAGGTGAAAAACTGTTTTTT.

Turning to this clonotype: This may arise from a read error, as a much more abundant clone is one base away. Written as DNA, the CDR3 is TGCAGTGCTAGAGATCAGGGGGCCAATGAAAAACTGCTTTTT. Protein: CSARDQGANEKLLF. The genes are TRBV20-1 and TRBJ1-4; TRBD1 matches at 8 bases. This CDR3 has 14 residues. Germline CDR1 and CDR2: DFQATT and SNEGSKA (reference sequence).

This clonotype was detected ten times or more. This chain connects TRBV9 to TRBJ2-3; D gene unclear. Germline V gives CDR1 SGDLS, CDR2 YYNGEE. Deletions cut 0 bases from V and 1 base from J, with 6 bases between. This CDR3 spans 14 amino acids. CDR3 nucleotides: TGTGCCAGCAGCGTAGAAGTTCGCACAGATACGCAGTATTTT. Protein: CASSVEVRTDTQYF.

This clonotype appeared once. The chain combines TRBV5-1 with TRBJ2-3, with 8 bases matching TRBD2. This CDR3 has 15 amino acids. Germline V CDR1 and CDR2: SGHRS, YFSETQ. V gave up 1 base and J gave up 1 base; unmatched junction bases: 2. The CDR3 nucleotides read TGCGCCAGCAGCTTGTCACTAGCGGGCACAGATACGCAGTATTTT. Its protein is CASSLSLAGTDTQYF.

This clonotype was detected only a few times. The rearrangement links TRBV9 to TRBJ2-1; 8 bases are a match to TRBD2. Germline V gene data show CDR1 as SGDLS and CDR2 as YYNGEE. The CDR3 covers 16 residues. Losses at the gene ends were 4 bases for V and 4 bases for J; bases not matched to a gene: 10. CDR3 sequence reads: CASSPLQAGDYNEQFF. The DNA for the CDR3 is TGTGCCAGCAGCCCGCTCCAAGCGGGGGATTACAATGAGCAGTTCTTC.

This clonotype was seen many times. The gene calls are TRBV18 and TRBJ2-7, with D possibly matching TRBD2 (5 bases). Germline lookup yields CDR1 KGHSH and CDR2 LQKENI. This CDR3 contains 15 residues. With 0 bases removed from V and 2 bases from J, the gap between germline ends came to 11 bases. This chain's CDR3 is CASSPPSGEAYEQYF. DNA for the CDR3: TGTGCCAGCTCACCACCCAGCGGAGAAGCCTACGAGCAGTACTTC.

This clonotype showed up many times. The V gene is TRBV7-8, the J gene TRBJ2-1, with D perhaps TRBD1 (6 bases). Trimming took off 1 base at V and 6 bases at J, with 13 bases between the two ends. This CDR3 comprises 15 residues. The germline V gene has CDR1 SGHVS and CDR2 FQNEAQ. The CDR3 protein is CASSLGAGAPNEQFF. CDR3 nucleotides: TGTGCCAGCAGCTTAGGAGCAGGGGCTCCCAATGAGCAGTTCTTC.

This rearrangement joins TRBV14 to TRBJ2-1; TRBD2 matches 11 bases. V lost 0 bases and J lost 4; bases outside the gene matches: 8. The CDR3 covers 18 residues. Germline V lookup: CDR1 SGHDN, CDR2 FVKESK. The CDR3 region is CASSQDLTSGGHYNEQFF. CDR3 nucleotides: TGTGCCAGCAGCCAAGATCTAACTAGCGGGGGCCATTACAATGAGCAGTTCTTC. Combining the CDR3 with reference TRBV14 and TRBJ2-1 gives the whole variable domain EAGVTQFPSHSVIEKGQTVTLRCDPISGHDNLYWYRRVMGKEIKFLLHFVKESKQDESGMPNNRFLAERTGGTYSTLKVQPAELEDSGVYFCASSQDLTSGGHYNEQFFGPGTRLTVL.

This clonotype was observed many times. V and J are TRBV7-6 and TRBJ2-5; no reliable D call. The CDR3 totals 13 residues. Trimming removed 1 base at V and 3 bases at J, with 6 bases between. The V gene's germline CDR1 is SGHVS and CDR2 FNYEAQ. CDR3 protein: CASSLVGKETQYF. CDR3 in DNA: TGTGCCAGCAGCTTAGTGGGGAAAGAGACCCAGTACTTC.

There are many counts of this clonotype. V usage is TRBV5-4 and J usage is TRBJ2-2, with D perhaps matching TRBD1 or TRBD2 (7 bases each). Germline-derived CDR1 and CDR2 are SGHNT and YYREEE (reference sequence). V lost 4 bases, J lost 5 bases, and 12 bases lay in between. This CDR3 has 14 amino acids. The CDR3 here is CASSRGRETGELFF. CDR3 nucleotide sequence: TGTGCCAGCAGCAGGGGGCGGGAGACCGGGGAGCTGTTTTTT.